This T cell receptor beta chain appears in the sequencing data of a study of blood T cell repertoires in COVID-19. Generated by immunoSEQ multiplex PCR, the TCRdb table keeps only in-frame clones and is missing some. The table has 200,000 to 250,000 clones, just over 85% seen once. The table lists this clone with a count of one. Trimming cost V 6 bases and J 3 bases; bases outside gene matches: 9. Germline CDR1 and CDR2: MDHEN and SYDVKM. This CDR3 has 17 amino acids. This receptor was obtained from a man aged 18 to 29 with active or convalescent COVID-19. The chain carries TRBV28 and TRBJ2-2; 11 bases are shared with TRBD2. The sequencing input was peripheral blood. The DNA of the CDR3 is TGTGCCAGCAGGAAGACTAGCGGGGTACCATACACCGGGGAGCTGTTTTTT. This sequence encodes CASRKTSGVPYTGELFF.